Below, one T cell receptor beta chain is given with its context. Its recognized antigen is unknown. No qualities accompany the bases; no much larger clone lies one base away. V is clipped by 7 bases and J by 6 bases, and the sequence between their germline boundaries is 12 bases long. From a lookup of the germline V gene (reference sequence), CDR1 and CDR2 are WNHNN and SYGVQD. The CDR3 numbers 12 residues from cysteine through phenylalanine. Only the CDR3 portion is preserved as DNA: 36 bases, with reading frame beginning at the first base. TCR beta CDR3 regions were amplified from genomic DNA with the immunoSEQ assay, a bias-controlled multiplex PCR using V- and J-specific primers. In a second PCR step, a proprietary barcode and Illumina adapter sequences were attached to the CDR3 amplicons. An Illumina MiSeq instrument was used for sequencing of the CDR3 libraries. The source study handled its data this way. Export and quality control were done with immunoSEQ Analyzer 3.0, while downstream analyses used R Bioconductor and Immunarch. Only productive rearrangements within the normalized downsampled data set were used in the calculation of repertoire metrics. Pathologically expanded clonotypes were defined as those larger than 5 templates in the normalized cohort. Repertoire diversity was measured with the Inverse Simpson Index. CMV-specificity analyses were carried out on the non-normalized data set to capture all clonotypes. Entries here come from immuneACCESS through TCRdb and include only in-frame sequences with V and J called. Some clones fail to appear in such tables; in the studies checked, an unresolved V gene covers under half of the shortfall, and the cause of the remainder is unknown. The V and J calls and clone size were taken over from that table, and D and trimming were inferred from the DNA. The sample profile shows 35,000 to 45,000 clones; 94% of them were found once. The top ten clones comprise about 0.81% of the sample.

Blood samples for TCR beta sequencing were provided by related transplant donors. Nuclei Lysis Solution was used to extract genomic DNA from fresh or cryopreserved unfractionated peripheral blood mononuclear cells. The data derive from a study of T cell clonotyping in hematopoietic cell transplantation (dated by TCRdb to the early 2020s). For the study in its entirety: A total of 120 to 150 blood samples were collected in the study from a few dozen consecutive transplant recipients and their related donors. Patient recruitment ran from 2015 to January 2017, and follow-up continued until late 2020 or death.

Points the paper makes about the study in general: The sample size was limited, and because cells were not sorted, the contributions of CD4 and CD8 repertoires could not be separated. Recipient TCR diversity fell after transplant, with pathologically expanded clonotypes rising progressively from day 30 to day 180. Inverse Simpson Index values from donors and from recipients before transplant predicted broader TCR repertoire diversity after transplant. Only a small fraction of recipient repertoires overlapped donor repertoires, with over 95% appearing de novo at the given depth.

Sequenced sample: peripheral blood mononuclear cells. The V gene is TRBV10-1 and the J gene is TRBJ1-1; no confident D gene assignment can be made. This clonotype was sampled from a woman in her forties or fifties in good health. Some clones in this sample may be carry-over from other donors' samples. The DNA sequence is as follows: TGCGCCAGCAAGATAGGAGGTTCTGAAGCTTTCTTT. It encodes CASKIGGSEAFF.